These 11 T cell receptor beta chains originate from one sample sequenced in a study of patients and donors after allogeneic stem cell transplantation. TCRdb re-called the RT-PCR reads with MiXCR, one entry per CDR3 protein. The table includes about 400,000 distinct CDR3 sequences, roughly 17% detected once. Sequencing input: blood, either unsorted or a sorted T cell fraction (not recorded which). The receptors were sampled from a human donor who was either an allogeneic HSCT recipient or a stem cell or donor lymphocyte infusion donor (not recorded which). It is not recorded whose cells these are; they may come from a transplant donor.

This clonotype was counted only a few times. J is TRBJ2-2 and V is TRBV6-5, with 9 positions matching TRBD1. The CDR3 consists of 16 residues. V was pared by 0 bases and J by 5 bases, with 4 bases of the junction left unmatched. Per germline, CDR1 MNHEY and CDR2 SVGAGI. CDR3 sequence reads: CASSYSGQGQTGELFF. The CDR3 DNA reads as TGTGCCAGCAGTTACTCGGGACAGGGCCAAACCGGGGAGCTGTTTTTT.

Only a few counts were recorded for this clonotype. This chain links TRBV28 with TRBJ2-1; TRBD1 aligns across 8 bases. The germline V gene encodes CDR1 MDHEN and CDR2 SYDVKM. The CDR3 totals 11 residues. V gave up 10 bases and J gave up 15 bases; unmatched junction bases: 11. The CDR3: CAIQGGFIMFF. In DNA, the CDR3 is TGTGCCATACAGGGGGGTTTTATAATGTTCTTC.

This clonotype was picked up many times. CDR3 sequence (DNA): TGCGCCAGCAGCCGAGAGGGGGCGGATAATTCACCCCTCCACTTT. As protein: CASSREGADNSPLHF. J is TRBJ1-6 and V is TRBV5-1, with 7 bases aligning to TRBD1. Germline-derived CDR1 and CDR2 are SGHRS and YFSETQ. J lost 5 bases, V lost 4 bases, and 6 bases had no gene match. CDR3 length: 15 amino acids.

The chain is built from TRBV7-9 and TRBJ2-3, with unresolved D. Per germline, CDR1 SEHNR and CDR2 FQNEAQ (reference sequence). CDR3 length: 15 amino acids. V dropped 2 bases and J dropped 3 bases, with 12 bases sitting between them. The CDR3 sequence is CASSLWTDLTDTQYF. For the CDR3, the DNA is TGTGCCAGCAGCTTATGGACGGATCTGACAGATACGCAGTATTTT.

The chain carries TRBV10-3 and TRBJ2-1; a weak D match, TRBD2 (5 bases). The CDR3 spans 13 residues. CDR1 is ENHRY and CDR2 is SYGVKD in the germline V gene. Trimming removed 8 bases from V and 6 bases from J, with 14 bases in between. The CDR3 sequence is CAISEGFSNEQFF. CDR3 DNA: TGTGCCATCTCCGAGGGATTCAGCAATGAGCAGTTCTTC.

This clonotype was seen more than once but under ten times. The chain uses TRBV7-9 and TRBJ1-6; no clear D gene. Germline CDR1 reads SEHNR; CDR2 reads FQNEAQ (reference sequence). CDR3 length equals 15 residues. Trimming stripped 4 bases from V and 4 bases from J, with 11 bases between. The CDR3 DNA is TGTGCCAGCAGCTCGGACCTCCCTTATAATTCACCCCTCCACTTT. Translating it yields CASSSDLPYNSPLHF.

V is TRBV20-1 and J is TRBJ2-1; D call uncertain. The germline CDR1 and CDR2 sequences are DFQATT and SNEGSKA (reference sequence). Trimming removed 0 bases at V and 0 bases at J, with 12 bases between. The CDR3 consists of 16 residues. The CDR3 sequence is CSARDRSASSYNEQFF. The CDR3 DNA follows: TGCAGTGCTAGAGATCGGAGCGCGAGCTCCTACAATGAGCAGTTCTTC.

This clonotype was seen only a few times. The chain combines TRBV4-3 with TRBJ1-6, with a tentative D call TRBD1 (6 bases). There are 15 residues in the CDR3. Germline V lookup: CDR1 LGHNA, CDR2 YSLEER. The V end was cut by 4 bases, the J end by 8 bases, with 15 bases between. The DNA of the CDR3 is TGCGCCAGCAGCCTCGAACCACAGGGAGATTCACCCCTCCACTTT. Translation: CASSLEPQGDSPLHF.

This clonotype was recorded at least ten times. This chain connects TRBV20-1 to TRBJ1-6; a weak D match, TRBD1 (5 bases). There are 17 residues in the CDR3. Trimming shortened V by 7 bases and J by 0 bases, and 19 bases separated the two germline ends. The germline CDR1 and CDR2 sequences are DFQATT and SNEGSKA (reference sequence). CDR3 coding DNA: TGCAGTGTGGGGGTCGGGCGGATGAGCTCCTATAATTCACCCCTCCACTTT. As protein: CSVGVGRMSSYNSPLHF.

This clonotype has more than one count but fewer than ten. The CDR3 is CASSDRDRGPTDTQYF. In DNA, the CDR3 is TGTGCCAGCAGTGACCGGGACAGGGGGCCCACAGATACGCAGTATTTT. The chain combines TRBV28 with TRBJ2-3; 12 bases are shared with TRBD1. J lost 2 bases, V lost 5 bases, and 5 bases had no gene match. Germline CDR1 is MDHEN and CDR2 is SYDVKM. The CDR3 is made up of 16 amino acids.

This sequence joins TRBV4-1 and TRBJ2-3, with 11 bases lining up with TRBD1. The CDR3 has 14 residues. Looked up from germline, CDR1 is MGHRA and CDR2 is YSYEKL. The V segment lost 1 base and the J segment 8 bases; nucleotides outside the gene matches: 2. The CDR3 loop reads CASSQVGTGGTQYF. In DNA, the CDR3 is TGCGCCAGCAGCCAAGTCGGGACAGGGGGTACGCAGTATTTT.